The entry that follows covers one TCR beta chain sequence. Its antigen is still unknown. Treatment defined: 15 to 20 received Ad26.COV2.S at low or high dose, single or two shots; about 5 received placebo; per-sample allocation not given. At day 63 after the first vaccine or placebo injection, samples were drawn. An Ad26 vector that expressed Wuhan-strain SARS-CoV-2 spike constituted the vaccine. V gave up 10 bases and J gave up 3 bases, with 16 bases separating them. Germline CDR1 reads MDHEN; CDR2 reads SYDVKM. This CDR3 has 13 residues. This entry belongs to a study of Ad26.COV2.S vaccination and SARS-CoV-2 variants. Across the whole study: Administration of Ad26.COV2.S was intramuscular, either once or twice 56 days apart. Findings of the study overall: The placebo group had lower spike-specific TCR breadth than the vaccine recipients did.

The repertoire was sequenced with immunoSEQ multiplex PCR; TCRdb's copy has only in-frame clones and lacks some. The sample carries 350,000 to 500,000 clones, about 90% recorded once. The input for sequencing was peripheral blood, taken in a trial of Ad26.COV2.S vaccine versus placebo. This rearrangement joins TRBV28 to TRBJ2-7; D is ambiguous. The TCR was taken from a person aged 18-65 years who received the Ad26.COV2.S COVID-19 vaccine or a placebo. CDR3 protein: CATRSPLDYEQYF. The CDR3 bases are TGTGCCACCCGTTCCCCGCTCGACTACGAGCAGTACTTC.